Reported below is one T cell receptor beta chain. This clone was picked up one time. Its antigen is still unknown. Base qualities are not provided; no much larger clone lies one nucleotide away. This entry is derived from a study of cytomegalovirus exposure and HLA in healthy donors (dated by TCRdb to about 2017). Study-wide context: In an earlier analysis of roughly 590 of the donors, 250 to 350 Gb of sequence data and 117 million unique TCR beta sequences from about 190 million T cells were reported. The study aimed to test whether cataloging public T cell receptors could reveal signatures of past pathogen exposure. Typing coverage varied by locus: roughly 629-640 donors for A, B, C, DRB1 and DQB1; more than 500 for DQA1; nearly 610 for DPA1; around 490 for DPB1. Both class I and class II loci were covered by HLA typing, at four-digit resolution. To predict cytomegalovirus infection status, the study brought together high-throughput TCR immunosequencing, statistical association of individual TCRs with disease status, and machine learning. Besides the first cohort of approximately 710 subjects, a separate validation cohort made up of roughly 130 different subjects was used. Several DR-DQ haplotypes were treated as single units for association and clustering because of strong linkage in the cohort. In a later analysis, previously published TCR beta repertoires from several hundred donors were re-analyzed and high-resolution HLA genotyping was added so that TCR occurrence patterns could be studied. An early release that covered 500 to 800 HLA-typed donors contained around 300 gigabases of sequencing data and 80 million or so unique TCR sequences. An earlier analysis of fewer than 700 of the donors applied high-throughput TCR beta sequencing to assess whether each TCR beta V gene segment acted as functional or pseudogenic. Among the roughly 400 genotyped donors, around 79% belonged to the genetic ancestry cluster associated with self-reported Caucasian donors. Using immunosequencing, the study profiled T cell repertoires from about 620 subjects and related those repertoires to cytomegalovirus serostatus. All discovery cohort repertoires had been generated on a single sequencing platform. Rather than using new phenotypic data, the later analysis identified candidate immune exposures from TCR beta sequences and from how often those sequences occurred across donors. On average, around 240,000 unique TCR beta nucleotide sequences were sequenced per donor among 398 genotyped donors of the cohort, with roughly 20% of those sequences being non-productive. Donor age, sex, ethnicity and CMV serostatus were collected together with the repertoire data. A later genetic analysis took genome-wide SNP genotypes for about 65% of the 666 donors and used that subset as a discovery cohort. The research as a whole found: For the cohort, immune exposure information was limited to CMV serostatus. A further reported finding was that TCR beta sequences accurately predicted the HLA-A and HLA-B alleles for most subjects in the first cohort. According to a later analysis, parvovirus B19, influenza, CMV and Epstein-Barr virus appeared linked to several top co-occurrence clusters. Seventeen rarely observed V segments, including chromosome 9 orphons, were excluded from the earlier analysis of 550 to 700 of the donors because counts were too low. A later genetic analysis reported fewer N-insertions in productive TCRs among donors in an Asian-associated ancestry cluster than the roughly 700-donor mean. A cluster of highly shared sequence variants was judged likely to be a technical artifact of the sequencing pipeline. The authors suggested that the approach could potentially be extended to other disease states and immunological phenotypes. Because HLA typing was missing for some donors at each locus, association tests included only the typed subset. In a later analysis, most CMV-associated TCR beta chains were found to appear HLA-restricted, with HLA associations seemingly driven largely by CMV exposure. When HLA alleles, especially DR and DQ, strongly co-occurred, attributing TCR associations to individual alleles was difficult. The classifier was reported to diagnose cytomegalovirus status with high specificity and sensitivity in both the original and validation cohorts. Roughly uniform sequencing depth across donors was assumed in presence/absence analyses, although this assumption may not hold. In an earlier analysis of some 540 of the donors, most TCR beta V segments appeared in productive rearrangements about 87% or about 30% of the time, broadly matching IMGT annotations. Because the 87-base-pair reads could not distinguish some IMGT-functional V segments, including TRBV6-2 and TRBV6-3, those segments were excluded. At a false discovery rate of 0.05, a later analysis linked 16,000 or so TCR beta sequences to specific HLA alleles. In vitro tests confirmed that a few of the cytomegalovirus-associated TCR beta chains recognize cytomegalovirus antigens. While some public TCRs were present in many individuals, most TCR sequences turned up only very rarely across donors. In a later analysis, TCR association rates were found to vary across HLA loci, with the most associated TCRs seen for DRB1 alleles and the fewest for HLA-C alleles. Linkage disequilibrium might explain the correlated functional status among segregating V segments, but an unknown experimental factor could not be excluded. In a later genetic analysis, a missense DCLRE1C variant was associated with V-gene and J-gene trimming of TCR beta chains, and the association was replicated in an independent cohort. A total of about 150 TCR beta chains were listed by the study as associated with cytomegalovirus. A later analysis found that HLA-associated TCR beta chains were more clonally expanded and had lower generation probabilities than equally common non-associated chains. Only TCR beta chains were sequenced in this cohort, and the absence of alpha or paired-chain data limited detectable features.

Library construction relied on the immunoSEQ multiplex PCR assay. The multiplex PCR relied on a mix of 60 forward primers for TCR Vbeta segments and 13 reverse primers for TCR Jbeta segments. A multiplex PCR assay on genomic DNA amplified the CDR3 region of rearranged TCR beta genes. The amplified TCR beta libraries were sequenced on the Illumina HiSeq System as 87-base-pair reads. On the study's bioinformatics: A later analysis tallied around 80 million unique TCR beta chains across the 650 to 750 repertoires, and about 12 million of those chains were shared by two or more donors. Raw reads were error-corrected and collapsed into unique sequences with a nearest-neighbor algorithm that merged closely related sequences to remove PCR and sequencing errors. CDR3 sequences were aligned to IMGT reference sequences to assign V, D and J gene segments. For a sequence to be retained, a match of at least six nucleotides to both a V gene segment and a J gene segment was required. A rearrangement counted as productive if the CDR3 had no stop codons and remained in frame with V and J, and every other rearrangement counted as non-productive. CDR3 was defined by IMGT convention, running from the second conserved V-encoded cysteine to the conserved J-encoded phenylalanine. In an earlier analysis of 587 of the donors, sequences lacking an unambiguous match to a single V gene segment were excluded. An earlier analysis of approximately 590 of the donors classified V segments as functional when productive rearrangements were above 56.7% and as segregating when the standard deviation between donors was above 5%. A statistical classification framework was built to diagnose cytomegalovirus status from the catalog of TCR beta chain sequences. In a later analysis, V and J genes were assigned by comparing TCR nucleotide sequences against IMGT/GENE-DB human TR gene sequences. Using the TCRdist pipeline, a later analysis assigned CDR3 sequences along with most-parsimonious VDJ recombination scenarios. In a later analysis, every TCR beta chain was defined by the combination of its CDR3 amino acid sequence and its V-gene family, and reads without a unique V-gene family were dropped. As a way to deal with suspected cross-contamination and a sequencing artifact, a later analysis dropped 450 to 700 nucleotide sequences that were highly shared and had low generation probability. For each public chain, a later analysis derived a clonal expansion index from normalized ranks of inferred template counts within each repertoire. In a later analysis, generation probabilities were computed with a VDJ recombination model fitted to out-of-frame rearrangements, and the resulting probabilities were checked against IGoR. In a later analysis, TCR-TCR, TCR-HLA and TCR-CMV co-occurrence was scored with hypergeometric tests, and a repertoire-size bias correction was applied to TCR pairs. A later analysis estimated false discovery rates by permuting HLA or CMV assignments 20 times. In a later analysis, co-occurring TCRs were grouped using DBSCAN, with TCRdist sequence similarity added in when clustering inside HLA-allele-positive subsets. Repertoires with fewer than 30,000 or more than 120,000 public chains, plus five repertoires with anomalous nucleotide sharing, were excluded from co-occurrence clustering. The clones in this table, taken by TCRdb from immuneACCESS, are in-frame only. Not every clone is retained; where verified, under half of the shortfall comes from an unresolved V gene, and the cause of the rest is unknown. D and trimming come from the DNA, and the V and J calls and clone size come from that table. Present in this sample are approximately 220,000 clones, 80% to 85% of which were seen just once. The ten largest make up 0.71% of the sample.

In total, 600 or so healthy bone marrow donors made up the cohort. At the time of sampling, every cohort member was nominally healthy, though immune exposures that went unrecorded were likely present. The donor was CMV seronegative and was included in the group of approximately 350 seronegative cohort members. Every donor gave a peripheral blood sample, and the peripheral blood mononuclear cells from that sample were used for TCR beta sequencing. The Qiagen DNeasy Blood Extraction Kit was used to extract genomic DNA from the blood cell samples. V is pared back by 2 bases and J by 4 bases, with 11 bases lying between the germline termini. CDR1 and CDR2, per the germline V gene, are SNHLY and FYNNEI. From the cysteine up to the phenylalanine, the CDR3 has a length of 14 residues. Only CDR3 DNA is held: 42 bases, read in frame from base 1.

The sample taken for sequencing was PBMCs. The origin of this receptor is a boy aged 2 to 10 in good health and CMV-seronegative. The chain was built from TRBV2 and TRBJ1-1, and TRBD1 may be the D gene, going by 6 matching bases. Read as DNA, the sequence is TGTGCCAGCAGTGAATTTGGGGGCCCCACTGAAGCTTTCTTT. This translates into CASSEFGGPTEAFF.